A selection of T cell receptor beta chains follows, all from one sample in a study of T cell responses to AZD1222 COVID-19 vaccine. Method: immunoSEQ multiplex PCR; TCRdb's copy keeps in-frame clones and lacks some. The data contain under 150,000 clones, nearly 95% of them singletons. The sample was peripheral blood, taken on day 0 of AZD1222 vaccination. The source of these receptors is an adult in good health. Both conserved end residues are part of each CDR3. D genes are given only for firm matches. Expanded clones get a size class; other rows say once, few or many, or leave the size out.

v_gene: TRBV14; abundance: -; d_gene: TRBD1; j_gene: TRBJ2-6; CDR3aa: CASSRTGGAGANVLTF; CDR3nt: TGTGCCAGCAGCCGGACAGGGGGCGCTGGGGCCAACGTCCTGACTTTC
v_gene: TRBV12-5; abundance: -; d_gene: -; j_gene: TRBJ2-1; CDR3aa: CASGLGLDNNEQFF; CDR3nt: TGTGCTAGTGGTTTGGGATTGGACAACAATGAGCAGTTCTTC
v_gene: TRBV6-4; abundance: -; d_gene: -; j_gene: TRBJ1-2; CDR3aa: CASSRDTSNYGYTF; CDR3nt: TGTGCCAGCAGCCGGGACACTTCTAACTATGGCTACACCTTC
v_gene: TRBV27; abundance: -; d_gene: -; j_gene: TRBJ2-2; CDR3aa: CASSLLGWGAGTGELFF; CDR3nt: TGTGCCAGCAGTTTATTGGGGTGGGGAGCTGGCACCGGGGAGCTGTTTTTT
v_gene: TRBV6-5; abundance: -; d_gene: -; j_gene: TRBJ1-1; CDR3aa: CASSSTENTEAFF; CDR3nt: TGTGCCAGCAGTTCCACAGAGAACACTGAAGCTTTCTTT
v_gene: TRBV7-9; abundance: -; d_gene: -; j_gene: TRBJ1-4; CDR3aa: CASSPQGQGEKLFF; CDR3nt: TGTGCCAGCAGCCCCCAGGGCCAAGGTGAAAAACTGTTTTTT
v_gene: TRBV19; abundance: -; d_gene: TRBD1; j_gene: TRBJ1-2; CDR3aa: CASSMDRHPTNYGYTF; CDR3nt: TGTGCCAGTAGTATGGACAGGCACCCCACTAACTATGGCTACACCTTC
v_gene: TRBV6-1; abundance: -; d_gene: TRBD1; j_gene: TRBJ1-4; CDR3aa: CASSEAQGQGNEKLFF; CDR3nt: TGTGCCAGCAGTGAAGCGCAGGGACAGGGAAATGAAAAACTGTTTTTT
v_gene: TRBV6-5; abundance: once; d_gene: -; j_gene: TRBJ1-1; CDR3aa: CASSRGGNTEAFF; CDR3nt: TGTGCCAGCAGTAGAGGGGGGAACACTGAAGCTTTCTTT
v_gene: TRBV9; abundance: -; d_gene: -; j_gene: TRBJ1-1; CDR3aa: CASSILEGNMNTEAFF; CDR3nt: TGTGCCAGCAGCATTTTGGAGGGCAACATGAACACTGAAGCTTTCTTT
v_gene: TRBV19; abundance: -; d_gene: -; j_gene: TRBJ1-2; CDR3aa: CASSGTDHYGYTF; CDR3nt: TGTGCCAGTAGTGGAACAGACCACTATGGCTACACCTTC
v_gene: TRBV7-9; abundance: -; d_gene: TRBD1; j_gene: TRBJ1-2; CDR3aa: CASSTGGHGYTF; CDR3nt: TGTGCCAGCAGCACAGGGGGCCATGGCTACACCTTC
v_gene: TRBV10-3; abundance: -; d_gene: -; j_gene: TRBJ1-3; CDR3aa: CAITPLRDTSSGNTIYF; CDR3nt: TGTGCCATCACGCCGCTCCGGGACACCTCCTCTGGAAACACCATATATTTT
v_gene: TRBV5-5; abundance: -; d_gene: -; j_gene: TRBJ1-4; CDR3aa: CASSLVTVRPEKLFF; CDR3nt: TGTGCCAGCAGCTTGGTGACAGTACGACCTGAAAAACTGTTTTTT
v_gene: TRBV30; abundance: -; d_gene: -; j_gene: TRBJ1-2; CDR3aa: CAWSVRAAANYGYTF; CDR3nt: TGTGCCTGGAGTGTAAGGGCAGCCGCTAACTATGGCTACACCTTC
v_gene: TRBV7-2; abundance: -; d_gene: -; j_gene: TRBJ2-3; CDR3aa: CASSYGYRSNTDTQYF; CDR3nt: TGTGCCAGCAGCTATGGTTATCGCTCCAACACAGATACGCAGTATTTT
v_gene: TRBV19; abundance: -; d_gene: TRBD1; j_gene: TRBJ1-2; CDR3aa: CASSGQGAYSYTF; CDR3nt: TGTGCCAGTTCGGGACAGGGGGCATATAGCTACACCTTC
v_gene: TRBV29-1; abundance: -; d_gene: -; j_gene: TRBJ1-1; CDR3aa: CSVEGGIEAFF; CDR3nt: TGCAGCGTTGAAGGAGGGATAGAAGCTTTCTTT
v_gene: TRBV11-2; abundance: -; d_gene: TRBD2; j_gene: TRBJ2-7; CDR3aa: CASSLTIAGVGYEQYF; CDR3nt: TGTGCCAGCAGCTTAACAATAGCGGGGGTAGGCTACGAGCAGTACTTC
v_gene: TRBV6-6; abundance: once; d_gene: -; j_gene: TRBJ1-1; CDR3aa: CASSSRGNTEAFF; CDR3nt: TGTGCCAGCAGTTCCAGGGGGAACACTGAAGCTTTCTTT
v_gene: TRBV12-3/TRBV12-4; abundance: -; d_gene: -; j_gene: TRBJ1-1; CDR3aa: CASTLTGLTEAFF; CDR3nt: TGTGCCAGCACCTTAACAGGGCTCACTGAAGCTTTCTTT
v_gene: TRBV4-1; abundance: -; d_gene: -; j_gene: TRBJ2-7; CDR3aa: CASSLDVSTYEQYF; CDR3nt: TGCGCCAGCAGCCTCGACGTTTCCACCTACGAGCAGTACTTC
v_gene: TRBV2; abundance: -; d_gene: TRBD1; j_gene: TRBJ2-7; CDR3aa: CASSVGGRGYEQYF; CDR3nt: TGTGCCAGCAGTGTAGGGGGCAGGGGATACGAGCAGTACTTC
v_gene: TRBV4-1; abundance: -; d_gene: TRBD1; j_gene: TRBJ1-2; CDR3aa: CASSQGQGVFGYTF; CDR3nt: TGCGCCAGCAGCCAGGGACAGGGGGTGTTTGGCTACACCTTC
v_gene: TRBV6-1; abundance: -; d_gene: -; j_gene: TRBJ1-2; CDR3aa: CASNHLTNYGYTF; CDR3nt: TGTGCCAGCAACCACCTGACTAACTATGGCTACACCTTC
v_gene: TRBV29-1; abundance: -; d_gene: TRBD1; j_gene: TRBJ2-2; CDR3aa: CSVLIGTGTNTGELFF; CDR3nt: TGCAGCGTATTAATAGGGACAGGGACGAACACCGGGGAGCTGTTTTTT
v_gene: TRBV18; abundance: -; d_gene: -; j_gene: TRBJ2-5; CDR3aa: CASTRGELETQYF; CDR3nt: TGTGCCAGCACCCGAGGGGAACTAGAGACCCAGTACTTC
v_gene: TRBV14; abundance: -; d_gene: -; j_gene: TRBJ2-7; CDR3aa: CASSPLGSASYEQYF; CDR3nt: TGTGCCAGCAGCCCCCTGGGGTCAGCCTCCTACGAGCAGTACTTC
v_gene: TRBV25-1; abundance: few; d_gene: -; j_gene: TRBJ2-2; CDR3aa: CASSLPWGTGELFF; CDR3nt: TGTGCCAGCAGCCTCCCTTGGGGTACCGGGGAGCTGTTTTTT
v_gene: TRBV2; abundance: -; d_gene: -; j_gene: TRBJ1-2; CDR3aa: CASTGSNYGYTF; CDR3nt: TGTGCCAGTACAGGGAGTAACTATGGCTACACCTTC
v_gene: TRBV5-5; abundance: -; d_gene: -; j_gene: TRBJ1-5; CDR3aa: CASSLWYSGNQPQHF; CDR3nt: TGTGCCAGCAGCTTGTGGTATTCGGGCAATCAGCCCCAGCATTTT
v_gene: TRBV18; abundance: -; d_gene: TRBD1; j_gene: TRBJ1-4; CDR3aa: CASSTTGGPEKLFF; CDR3nt: TGTGCCAGCTCAACGACAGGGGGCCCTGAAAAACTGTTTTTT
v_gene: TRBV10-3; abundance: -; d_gene: -; j_gene: TRBJ2-7; CDR3aa: CAISESATATYEQYF; CDR3nt: TGTGCCATCAGTGAGTCAGCTACAGCTACCTACGAGCAGTACTTC
v_gene: TRBV7-9; abundance: once; d_gene: -; j_gene: TRBJ1-4; CDR3aa: CASSLGGTSEWELFF; CDR3nt: TGTGCCAGCAGCTTAGGAGGGACATCGGAGTGGGAACTGTTTTTT
v_gene: TRBV11-1; abundance: few; d_gene: -; j_gene: TRBJ1-1; CDR3aa: CASLWAVAFF; CDR3nt: TGTGCCTCCCTGTGGGCCGTAGCTTTCTTT
v_gene: TRBV5-4; abundance: -; d_gene: -; j_gene: TRBJ1-2; CDR3aa: CASLGGDNYGYTF; CDR3nt: TGTGCCAGCCTCGGGGGGGACAACTATGGCTACACCTTC
v_gene: TRBV18; abundance: -; d_gene: -; j_gene: TRBJ2-2; CDR3aa: CASSPFDRGMNTGELFF; CDR3nt: TGTGCCAGCTCACCATTTGACAGAGGCATGAACACCGGGGAGCTGTTTTTT